This TCR beta chain was sequenced for a study of monozygotic twins with inflammatory bowel disease. Germline-derived CDR1 and CDR2 are SGHRS and YFSETQ. This CDR3 has 14 amino acids. TCRdb re-called the 5' RACE reads; every CDR3 protein appears as one record, without DNA. The record lists about 380,000 distinct CDR3 sequences, of which the ten most abundant hold around 2.6%. This chain links TRBV5-1 with TRBJ1-1; TCRdb proposes TRBD1, but this gene call is untestable without DNA. This TCR came from a human donor with ulcerative colitis or Crohn's disease, or a healthy co-twin of an affected twin (not recorded which). The sample was blood. CDR3 amino acids: CASSFPGKDTEAFF.